These 6 T cell receptor beta chains were sequenced from one sample in a study of T cells in localized non-small cell lung cancer. Sequenced by immunoSEQ multiplex PCR; TCRdb stores in-frame clones only, minus some. The sample holds about 28,000 clones, roughly 89% seen once. This material consisted of peripheral blood, taken before any cancer treatment. The receptors shown here come from a male donor aged 60 or over with stage I lung adenocarcinoma.

The chain carries TRBV5-1 and TRBJ2-1; possibly TRBD1 for D (7 bases). The germline V gene encodes CDR1 SGHRS and CDR2 YFSETQ. The germline V and J ends were trimmed by 4 bases and 0 bases, with 14 bases remaining between them. There are 16 residues in the CDR3. CDR3 nucleotides: TGCGCCAGCAGCCCAGGGGGGCCGAGCTCCTACAATGAGCAGTTCTTC. Translation: CASSPGGPSSYNEQFF.

The rearrangement uses TRBV11-3 and TRBJ2-1, with D possibly TRBD2 on 6 matching bases. This CDR3 spans 12 amino acids. Germline V gene sequence: CDR1 SGHNT, CDR2 YENEEA. Trimming stripped 2 bases from V and 13 bases from J, with 12 bases between. DNA for the CDR3: TGTGCCAGCAGCTTATCGGCGGGGCTTCAGTTCTTC. Protein product: CASSLSAGLQFF.

V is TRBV7-2 and J is TRBJ2-7; D not resolved. V lost 3 bases to trimming and J lost 3 bases, with 6 bases between them. The CDR3 is made up of 12 amino acids. The germline V gene has CDR1 SGHTA and CDR2 FQGNSA. CDR3 amino acids: CASSFADYEQYF. The DNA for the CDR3 is TGTGCCAGCAGCTTCGCCGACTACGAGCAGTACTTC.

The V and J genes are TRBV9 and TRBJ2-1, with D tentatively TRBD2 (6 bases). Looked up from germline, CDR1 is SGDLS and CDR2 is YYNGEE. Deletions cut 0 bases from V and 4 bases from J, with 11 bases between. The CDR3 contains 15 residues. CDR3 region: CASSVVPSAYNEQFF. The CDR3 nucleotides are TGTGCCAGCAGCGTAGTGCCTAGCGCGTACAATGAGCAGTTCTTC.

This chain links TRBV28 with TRBJ1-1; 7 nucleotides match TRBD1. With 7 bases clipped from V and 11 bases from J, the junction kept 7 bases outside the gene matches. The CDR3 is 11 residues long. The germline V gene has CDR1 MDHEN and CDR2 SYDVKM. This CDR3 reads CASTGGLLAFF. The CDR3 coding sequence is TGTGCCAGCACAGGGGGACTGTTGGCTTTCTTT.

The gene calls are TRBV6-6 and TRBJ1-5, with D unresolved. The CDR3 runs to 13 residues. Trimming removed 9 bases from V and 6 bases from J, with 15 bases in between. Germline V gene lookup returns CDR1 MNHNY and CDR2 SVGAGI (reference sequence). DNA of the CDR3: TGTGCCAGTTGTAGGGTAGTAAGTCAGCCCCAGCATTTT. Amino acid sequence: CASCRVVSQPQHF.